What follows are 21 T cell receptor beta chains derived from one specimen sequenced in a study of blood T cell repertoires in COVID-19. TCRdb keeps only in-frame clones here, not all; method: immunoSEQ multiplex PCR. The table has around 58,000 clones, 88% seen once. Sequencing was done on a sample of peripheral blood. These receptors were collected from an older woman with COVID-19, enrolled during active disease.

The V call is TRBV12-3 or TRBV12-4, the J call TRBJ1-2, with D possibly TRBD1 on 5 matching bases. Trimming cost V 3 bases and J 9 bases, with 14 bases left between them. The CDR3 length is 13 residues. CDR3 protein: CASSFGGARSYTF. CDR3 sequence (DNA): TGTGCCAGCAGTTTTGGAGGGGCCAGAAGCTACACCTTC.

This clone has just one count. This chain joins TRBV5-1 and TRBJ2-5, with a weak D call TRBD2 (5 bases). Germline V gene lookup returns CDR1 SGHRS and CDR2 YFSETQ. The CDR3 loop spans 15 amino acids. V lost 0 bases to trimming and J lost 5 bases, with 14 bases between them. The CDR3 DNA reads TGCGCCAGCAGCTTGGACGCCGACGGGGATGAGACCCAGTACTTC. Protein sequence: CASSLDADGDETQYF.

This chain uses TRBV28 with TRBJ2-7; TRBD2 aligns across 9 bases. Looked up from germline, CDR1 is MDHEN and CDR2 is SYDVKM. This CDR3 has 16 residues. V shed 6 bases and J 3 bases; nucleotides not matched to a gene: 12. This CDR3 reads CASRGSGGVDVYEQYF. The CDR3 DNA reads TGTGCCAGCAGGGGTAGCGGGGGAGTTGATGTCTACGAGCAGTACTTC.

V usage is TRBV11-3 and J usage is TRBJ2-1; 8 positions match TRBD1. This CDR3 is 15 amino acids long. V shed 4 bases, J shed 2 bases, and the junction held 4 bases outside the gene matches. From germline, CDR1 is SGHNT and CDR2 YENEEA. The CDR3 region has the DNA TGTGCCAGCAGCTCCCGGGACAGGCCCTACAATGAGCAGTTCTTC. It specifies CASSSRDRPYNEQFF.

The rearrangement links TRBV6-6 to TRBJ2-7; 11 nucleotides line up with TRBD2. J was trimmed by 7 bases and V by 4 bases; bases with no gene match: 6. Germline CDR1 is MNHNY and CDR2 is SVGAGI (reference sequence). This CDR3 comprises 14 residues. The CDR3 is CASSLAGGPGEQYF. CDR3 bases: TGTGCCAGCAGTTTAGCGGGAGGGCCGGGGGAGCAGTACTTC.

The chain employs TRBV9 and TRBJ2-3, with a tentative D call TRBD2 (5 bases). The germline gives CDR1 SGDLS, CDR2 YYNGEE. The CDR3 length is 13 residues. Trimming removed 0 bases at V and 5 bases at J, with 7 bases between. DNA for the CDR3: TGTGCCAGCAGCGTAGAGGCGGGAGATACGCAGTATTTT. The encoded protein is CASSVEAGDTQYF.

The rearrangement uses TRBV28 and TRBJ2-1, with D unresolved. V was trimmed by 9 bases and J by 2 bases, leaving 11 bases between them. The V gene's germline CDR1 is MDHEN and CDR2 SYDVKM. This CDR3 region has 13 residues. CDR3 sequence: CASATRTYNEQFF. The DNA for the CDR3 is TGTGCCAGTGCAACAAGAACCTACAATGAGCAGTTCTTC.

The CDR3 reads CASSPGQGKNSPLHF. The CDR3 region has the DNA TGTGCCAGCAGCCCGGGACAGGGGAAAAATTCACCCCTCCACTTT. This chain links TRBV7-9 with TRBJ1-6; 10 bases are a match to TRBD1. Germline loops: CDR1 SEHNR, CDR2 FQNEAQ (reference sequence). V lost 5 bases, J lost 7 bases, and 5 bases stayed unmatched. This CDR3 spans 15 amino acids.

V is TRBV21-1 and J is TRBJ1-5. TRBV21-1 has pseudogene status. CDR3 length: 11 amino acids. The CDR3 nucleotides read TGTGCCAGCACCCTCGATCAGCCCCAGCATTTT. The encoded protein is CASTLDQPQHF.

V and J are TRBV19 and TRBJ2-4; 7 bases line up with TRBD1. Germline V lookup: CDR1 LNHDA, CDR2 SQIVND (reference sequence). The CDR3 length is 17 residues. V was pared by 6 bases and J by 6 bases, with 17 bases of the junction left unmatched. CDR3 in amino acids: CASSGQANPLLGNIQYF. The CDR3 DNA follows: TGTGCCAGTAGCGGACAGGCGAACCCGCTTTTAGGAAACATTCAGTACTTC.

The gene calls are TRBV4-1 and TRBJ1-5, with TRBD1 matching 7 bases. The length of the CDR3 is 14 residues. V shed 4 bases, J shed 7 bases, and the junction held 7 bases outside the gene matches. In germline, CDR1 is MGHRA, CDR2 YSYEKL. The CDR3 here is CASSPWTGDQPQHF. CDR3 in DNA: TGCGCCAGCAGCCCTTGGACAGGAGACCAGCCCCAGCATTTT.

V is TRBV19 and J is TRBJ1-2, with 8 bases fitting TRBD1. Germline lookup yields CDR1 LNHDA and CDR2 SQIVND (reference sequence). The CDR3 is 15 residues long. Losses at the gene ends were 4 bases for V and 2 bases for J; bases not matched to a gene: 6. CDR3 in amino acids: CASSRDRLINYGYTF. The CDR3 nucleotides read TGTGCCAGTAGTAGGGACAGGCTCATCAACTATGGCTACACCTTC.

The V and J genes are TRBV27 and TRBJ1-2; no reliable D call. The CDR3 spans 13 residues. The V end lost 6 bases, the J end lost 7 bases, and 15 bases lay between the germline ends. The germline CDR1 and CDR2 sequences are MNHEY and SMNVEV (reference sequence). The DNA for the CDR3 is TGTGCCAGCAGATGGAACCTTTCGGGTGGCTACACCTTC. This sequence encodes CASRWNLSGGYTF.

This rearrangement joins TRBV12-5 to TRBJ1-1; D remains ambiguous. Trimming shortened V by 0 bases and J by 10 bases, and 9 bases separated the two germline ends. The germline V gene has CDR1 LGHNT and CDR2 FRNRAP. The CDR3 extends over 12 amino acids. The CDR3 is CASGLVYEGAFF. CDR3 coding DNA: TGTGCTAGTGGTTTGGTGTACGAGGGAGCTTTCTTT.

This clone was detected a few times. The rearrangement uses TRBV2 and TRBJ2-7, with a weak D call TRBD2 (5 bases). The V end was cut by 1 base, the J end by 4 bases, with 8 bases between. Germline loops: CDR1 SNHLY, CDR2 FYNNEI. The CDR3 is 13 amino acids. The CDR3 DNA is TGTGCCAGCAGTGAAGTTAGAGGGTACGAGCAGTACTTC. It encodes CASSEVRGYEQYF.

The V call is TRBV7-8, the J call TRBJ2-7; 10 bases match TRBD2. The CDR3 contains 15 residues. The V and J ends lost 1 base and 3 bases, in that order; junction bases with no gene match: 3. Germline V CDR1 and CDR2: SGHVS, FQNEAQ. The CDR3 region is CASSLGTSGNYEQYF. The CDR3 bases are TGTGCCAGCAGCTTAGGAACTAGCGGGAACTACGAGCAGTACTTC.

This clone was seen once. This rearrangement joins TRBV4-3 to TRBJ1-1; D possibly corresponds to TRBD1 (5 bases). V lost 0 bases, J lost 6 bases, and 14 bases lay in between. Germline loops: CDR1 LGHNA, CDR2 YSLEER. This CDR3 has 15 amino acids. CDR3: CASSQDQGGRSEAFF. For the CDR3, the DNA is TGCGCCAGCAGCCAAGATCAGGGAGGGAGGTCTGAAGCTTTCTTT.

The chain uses TRBV27 and TRBJ2-7; TRBD2 matches at 12 bases. The CDR3 runs 15 residues. Germline V gene sequence: CDR1 MNHEY, CDR2 SMNVEV (reference sequence). Trimming at V came to 5 bases and at J to 2 bases, leaving 4 bases not matched to a gene. CDR3 region: CASSPLAGGPYEQYF. The CDR3 nucleotides read TGTGCCAGCAGTCCCCTAGCGGGAGGGCCCTACGAGCAGTACTTC.

This chain joins TRBV11-2 and TRBJ2-3; TRBD2 agrees at 15 bases. The length of the CDR3 is 18 residues. Germline-derived CDR1 and CDR2 are SGHAT and FQNNGV. V lost 5 bases, J lost 2 bases, and 8 bases stayed unmatched. The CDR3 reads CASSPGTSGRNFTDTQYF. CDR3 bases: TGTGCCAGCAGCCCCGGGACTAGCGGGAGGAACTTCACAGATACGCAGTATTTT.

The chain employs TRBV4-1 and TRBJ2-3, with no clear D. This CDR3 is 15 amino acids long. V lost 0 bases and J lost 4, with 11 bases in between. In germline, CDR1 is MGHRA, CDR2 YSYEKL. The CDR3 nucleotides are TGCGCCAGCAGCCAAGATTGGTCGCGTCCAGATACGCAGTATTTT. As protein: CASSQDWSRPDTQYF.

The J gene is TRBJ2-1, the V gene TRBV2; no clear D. V was trimmed by 7 bases and J by 9 bases, leaving 10 bases between them. The CDR3 consists of 11 residues. The V gene's germline CDR1 is SNHLY and CDR2 FYNNEI. CDR3 DNA sequence: TGTGCCAGCACCCCTAGACGTGAGCAGTTCTTC. This gives the protein CASTPRREQFF.